Listed below are T cell receptor beta chains from one sample, sequenced in a study of Ad26.COV2.S vaccination and SARS-CoV-2 variants. Clones were read by immunoSEQ multiplex PCR, and TCRdb kept only the in-frame ones, dropping some. The data contain roughly 510,000 clones, around nine tenths of them singletons. The sequences come from peripheral blood, collected in a trial of Ad26.COV2.S vaccine versus placebo. The receptors stem from a person between 18 and 60 years old who received the Ad26.COV2.S COVID-19 vaccine or a placebo. Each CDR3 is given with its conserved first and last residue. D genes are given only for firm matches.

length: 15; D: TRBD2; V: TRBV6-5; J: TRBJ2-1; DNA: TGTGCCAGCACCCAATCGGCTAGCGGGAGTGATGAGCAGTTCTTC; CDR3: CASTQSASGSDEQFF
length: 15; D: NA; V: TRBV6-5; J: TRBJ1-5; DNA: TGTGCCAGCACGAAGGCAGATGTTCGCAATCAGCCCCAGCATTTT; CDR3: CASTKADVRNQPQHF
length: 14; D: NA; V: TRBV28; J: TRBJ1-1; DNA: TGTGCCAGTTGGAGGAGGGGGGTTAACACTGAAGCTTTCTTT; CDR3: CASWRRGVNTEAFF
length: 14; D: NA; V: TRBV7-3; J: TRBJ2-2; DNA: TGTGCCAGCAGCTTAACCCACGGAACCGGGGAGCTGTTTTTT; CDR3: CASSLTHGTGELFF
length: 13; D: NA; V: TRBV12-3/TRBV12-4; J: TRBJ2-5; DNA: TGTGCCAGCAGTGAGGGACTGCGGAACACCCAGTACTTC; CDR3: CASSEGLRNTQYF
length: 14; D: NA; V: TRBV25-1; J: TRBJ2-1; DNA: TGTGCCAGCAGGGGCCAGACTGGCCACAATGAGCAGTTCTTC; CDR3: CASRGQTGHNEQFF
length: 15; D: TRBD1; V: TRBV5-4; J: TRBJ2-5; DNA: TGTGCCAGCAGCTTCGGTCAGGGGGCAGGAGAGACCCAGTACTTC; CDR3: CASSFGQGAGETQYF
length: 15; D: NA; V: TRBV18; J: TRBJ2-1; DNA: TGTGCCAGCTCCCAAAGACACAGCCGGAACAATGAGCAGTTCTTC; CDR3: CASSQRHSRNNEQFF
length: 14; D: TRBD2; V: TRBV6-4; J: TRBJ2-1; DNA: TGTGCCACATTAGCGGGGGAATACTACAATGAGCAGTTCTTC; CDR3: CATLAGEYYNEQFF
length: 15; D: NA; V: TRBV28; J: TRBJ1-5; DNA: TGTGCCAGCAGTTTTTCCCTGGGGTCCGGTCAGCCCCAGCATTTT; CDR3: CASSFSLGSGQPQHF
length: 15; D: TRBD2; V: TRBV3-1/TRBV3-2; J: TRBJ2-7; DNA: TGTGCCAGCAGCCAAGGTGGCGGGGGGACCTACGAGCAGTACTTC; CDR3: CASSQGGGGTYEQYF
length: 14; D: NA; V: TRBV6-5; J: TRBJ1-2; DNA: TGTGCCAGCAGGCCTTACCCGGGACCTGGGGGCTACACCTTC; CDR3: CASRPYPGPGGYTF
length: 14; D: NA; V: TRBV3-1/TRBV3-2; J: TRBJ2-7; DNA: TGTGCCAGCAGCCAAGTTCTCGGGGTCCACGAGCAGTACTTC; CDR3: CASSQVLGVHEQYF